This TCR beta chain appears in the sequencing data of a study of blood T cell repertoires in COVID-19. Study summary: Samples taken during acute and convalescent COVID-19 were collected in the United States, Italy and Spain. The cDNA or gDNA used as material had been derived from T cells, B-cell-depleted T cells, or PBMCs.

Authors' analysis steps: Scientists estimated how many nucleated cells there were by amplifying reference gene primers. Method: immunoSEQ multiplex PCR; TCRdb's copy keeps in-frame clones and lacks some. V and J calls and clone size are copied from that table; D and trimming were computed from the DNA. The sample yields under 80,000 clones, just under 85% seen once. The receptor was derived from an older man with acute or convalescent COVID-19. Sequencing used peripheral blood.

The CDR3 protein is CASSLASGNQPQHF. CDR3 in DNA: TGTGCCAGCAGCTTGGCCTCGGGGAATCAGCCCCAGCATTTT. The J gene is TRBJ1-5, the V gene TRBV5-6; D gene unclear. Germline V gives CDR1 SGHDT, CDR2 YYEEEE. V dropped 0 bases and J dropped 4 bases, with 8 bases sitting between them. The length of the CDR3 is 14 residues.